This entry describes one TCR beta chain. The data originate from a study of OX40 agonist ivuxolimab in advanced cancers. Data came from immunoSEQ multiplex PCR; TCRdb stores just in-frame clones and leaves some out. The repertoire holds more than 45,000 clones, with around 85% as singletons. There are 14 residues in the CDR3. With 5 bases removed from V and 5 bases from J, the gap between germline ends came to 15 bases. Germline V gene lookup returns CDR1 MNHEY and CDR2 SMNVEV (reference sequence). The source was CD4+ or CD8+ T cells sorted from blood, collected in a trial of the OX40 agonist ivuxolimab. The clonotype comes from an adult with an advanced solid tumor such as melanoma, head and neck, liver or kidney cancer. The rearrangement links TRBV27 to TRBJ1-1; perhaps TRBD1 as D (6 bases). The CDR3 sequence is CASSPSVTGTEAFF. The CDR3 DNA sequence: TGTGCCAGCAGTCCCTCCGTAACAGGGACTGAAGCTTTCTTT.